This T cell receptor beta chain was identified in a study of blood T cell repertoires in COVID-19. Looking at the study overall: Samples of COVID-19 (acute and convalescent) were obtained from the United States, Italy and Spain. The analysed material was cDNA or gDNA that came from T cells, B-cell-depleted T cells, or PBMCs.

V was pared by 4 bases and J by 7 bases, with 0 bases of the junction left unmatched. The CDR3 is 13 residues long. Germline V gene lookup returns CDR1 SGHVS and CDR2 FNYEAQ. Recovery meant two consecutive negative NP/OP PCR tests, professional clearance, or resolved symptoms. The protocol was immunoSEQ multiplex PCR, while the TCRdb copy is restricted to in-frame clones and leaves out a portion. The sample lists some 270,000 clones; approximately 85% were seen once. The clonotype comes from a woman in her 30s who had recovered from COVID-19. This chain uses TRBV7-6 with TRBJ1-6; TRBD1 matches 8 bases. The specimen sequenced was PBMCs or T cells enriched from blood (not recorded which). For the CDR3, the DNA is TGTGCCAGCAGCTGGACAGGGAATTCACCCCTCCACTTT. Amino acid sequence: CASSWTGNSPLHF.